This record covers a single TCR beta chain. Germline CDR1 and CDR2: MNHNS and SASEGT. The CDR3 consists of 12 residues. V was cut by 9 bases and J by 3 bases, with 10 bases left in between. This entry comes from a study of cytomegalovirus exposure and HLA in healthy donors. 60 Vbeta and 13 Jbeta primers were used in PCR. Sequencing used immunoSEQ multiplex PCR; TCRdb keeps in-frame clones, though not all of them. The table includes under 150,000 clones, roughly 79% detected once. The rearrangement links TRBV6-1 to TRBJ2-3; tentative D call: TRBD1 (6 bases). The material sequenced was PBMCs. The receptor was derived from a woman in her thirties or forties in good health and CMV-seronegative. CDR3 amino acids: CASTGMTDTQYF. The CDR3 region has the DNA TGTGCCAGTACAGGGATGACAGATACGCAGTATTTT.